These 21 T cell receptor beta chains were all obtained from the same sample, sequenced in a study of blood T cells in healthy people across ages. Together with a sample-barcoded 5' primer, a J-beta primer mix was included in a second PCR lasting 7 to 11 cycles. In TCRdb, the 5' RACE reads were re-called with MiXCR into one record per CDR3 protein. Of about 930,000 distinct CDR3 sequences listed, just under 30% are singletons. These same data were also listed under a study on T cells of mothers and their children.

The specimen was blood. Every receptor here comes from a middle-aged woman in good health.

The CDR3 protein is CASSLASSASSYNEQFF. CDR3 in DNA: TGTGCCAGCAGCTTAGCGAGTTCGGCTAGCTCCTACAATGAGCAGTTCTTC. The chain recombines TRBV7-9 with TRBJ2-1, with D unclear. The ends were cut back, 0 bases at V and 0 bases at J, with 12 bases in the middle. The CDR3 contains 17 residues. Germline V gives CDR1 SEHNR, CDR2 FQNEAQ (reference sequence).

Comment on this clonotype: At one of its ends the junction is not consistent with the germline gene, which may arise from a read error. The chain links TRBV5-1 to TRBJ2-1; maybe TRBD2 (6 bases). This CDR3 has 14 amino acids. Looked up from germline, CDR1 is SGHRS and CDR2 is YFSETQ. The CDR3: CASSWGTRYDEQFF. DNA for the CDR3: TGCGCCAGCAGCTGGGGGACTCGCTACGATGAGCAGTTCTTC.

The V and J genes are TRBV6-5 and TRBJ1-1; a possible D gene is TRBD1 (5 bases). V gave up 0 bases and J gave up 1 base, with 9 bases separating them. The CDR3 runs to 15 residues. CDR1 is MNHEY and CDR2 is SVGAGI in the germline V gene. The CDR3 region is CASSYSEGKNTEAFF. For the CDR3, the DNA is TGTGCCAGCAGTTACTCGGAGGGGAAGAACACTGAAGCTTTCTTT.

V is TRBV27 and J is TRBJ2-7, with 9 bases aligning to TRBD1. With 2 bases clipped from V and 2 bases from J, the junction kept 10 bases outside the gene matches. The V gene's germline CDR1 is MNHEY and CDR2 SMNVEV (reference sequence). The CDR3 covers 17 residues. The CDR3 nucleotides are TGTGCCAGCAGTTTACGTGTGGGGACAGGGCGCCCCTACGAGCAGTACTTC. Translation gives CASSLRVGTGRPYEQYF.

The chain uses TRBV2 and TRBJ2-2; D gene unclear. Per the germline V gene, CDR1 is SNHLY and CDR2 is FYNNEI. V was pared by 4 bases and J by 9 bases, with 12 bases between. The length of the CDR3 is 13 residues. Here the CDR3 DNA reads TGTGCCAGCAGTGGGGCCCCAGCTCGGGAGCTGTTTTTT. Amino acid sequence: CASSGAPARELFF. The full variable domain, completed using reference TRBV2 and TRBJ2-2, is EPEVTQTPSHQVTQMGQEVILRCVPISNHLYFYWYRQILGQKVEFLVSFYNNEISEKSEIFDDQFSVERPDGSNFTLKIRSTKLEDSAMYFCASSGAPARELFFGEGSRLTVL.

This clonotype was seen a few times. A much more abundant neighbour one base away suggests this may be a read error. The chain is built from TRBV12-3 or TRBV12-4 and TRBJ2-7; possible D gene TRBD1, 6 bases. The CDR3 consists of 14 residues. CDR3 residues: CTSSRDIRAYEQYF. The CDR3 DNA reads as TGTACCAGCAGTCGGGACATTCGAGCGTACGAGCAGTACTTC.

The chain employs TRBV6-1 and TRBJ1-4; no clear D. Trimming cost V 1 base and J 0 bases, with 6 bases left between them. The CDR3 has 15 amino acids. Germline lookup yields CDR1 MNHNS and CDR2 SASEGT. The CDR3 sequence: CASSEGPATNEKLFF. The CDR3 bases are TGTGCCAGCAGTGAAGGACCTGCAACTAATGAAAAACTGTTTTTT.

This clonotype was counted ten times or more. The gene calls are TRBV29-1 and TRBJ1-2; tentatively, D is TRBD1 (5 bases). The germline V gene has CDR1 SQVTM and CDR2 ANQGSEA. The ends were cut back, 2 bases at V and 3 bases at J, with 10 bases in the middle. CDR3 length: 13 residues. The CDR3 here is CSVERWGDYGYTF. The DNA for the CDR3 is TGCAGCGTTGAAAGATGGGGCGACTATGGCTACACCTTC.

V and J are TRBV12-3 or TRBV12-4 and TRBJ2-3; D is ambiguous. Trimming removed 8 bases from V and 4 bases from J, with 7 bases in between. The CDR3 loop spans 11 amino acids. The CDR3 loop reads CASARADTQYF. Written as DNA, the CDR3 is TGTGCCAGCGCCAGAGCAGATACGCAGTATTTT.

At least ten counts were recorded for this clonotype. The chain links TRBV5-1 to TRBJ1-2; 7 nucleotides line up with TRBD1. Trimming took 4 bases from V and 4 from J; bases not matched to a gene: 7. The CDR3 is 14 residues long. Germline V gives CDR1 SGHRS, CDR2 YFSETQ. Here the CDR3 DNA reads TGCGCCAGCAGCCGCGAGGGACAGACCTATGGCTACACCTTC. As protein: CASSREGQTYGYTF. Full variable domain (outside the CDR3, taken from reference TRBV5-1 and TRBJ1-2): KAGVTQTPRYLIKTRGQQVTLSCSPISGHRSVSWYQQTPGQGLQFLFEYFSETQRNKGNFPGRFSGRQFSNSRSEMNVSTLELGDSALYLCASSREGQTYGYTFGSGTRLTVV.

This clonotype was seen repeatedly, ten times or more. This sequence joins TRBV29-1 and TRBJ2-5; 9 nucleotides line up with TRBD2. The CDR3 has 14 residues. CDR1 SQVTM and CDR2 ANQGSEA come from the germline V gene. V dropped 2 bases and J dropped 5; count of bases not matched to a gene: 6. CDR3 protein: CSVEPSGVRETQYF. CDR3 DNA: TGCAGCGTTGAACCTAGCGGGGTACGGGAGACCCAGTACTTC.

Many counts were recorded for this clonotype. The chain uses TRBV20-1 and TRBJ1-1; tentatively, D is TRBD1 (5 bases). This CDR3 is built from 13 residues. The V end lost 0 bases, the J end lost 6 bases, and 11 bases lay between the germline ends. Germline CDR1 reads DFQATT; CDR2 reads SNEGSKA (reference sequence). The DNA of the CDR3 is TGCAGTGCTAGAGAGCGGGGCTACCCTGAAGCTTTCTTT. This gives the protein CSARERGYPEAFF.

The chain has TRBV7-2 and TRBJ1-2, with D perhaps matching TRBD1 (6 bases). The CDR3 has 16 residues. The V end lost 0 bases, the J end lost 3 bases, and 14 bases lay between the germline ends. Germline loops: CDR1 SGHTA, CDR2 FQGNSA. CDR3 DNA: TGTGCCAGCAGCTTAGCGATTCGGGGGGCCCACTATGGCTACACCTTC. It specifies CASSLAIRGAHYGYTF. The full variable domain, its missing parts supplied by reference TRBV7-2 and TRBJ1-2, is GAGVSQSPSNKVTEKGKDVELRCDPISGHTALYWYRQSLGQGLEFLIYFQGNSAPDKSGLPSDRFSAERTGGSVSTLTIQRTQQEDSAVYLCASSLAIRGAHYGYTFGSGTRLTVV.

In this sample, this clonotype turned up a few times. The chain uses TRBV2 and TRBJ2-5; D ambiguous. Germline-derived CDR1 and CDR2 are SNHLY and FYNNEI. The CDR3 runs to 12 residues. V was pared by 4 bases and J by 4 bases, with 7 bases between. The CDR3 DNA reads as TGTGCCAGCAGTGTGACTCTAGAGACCCAGTACTTC. Its protein is CASSVTLETQYF.

The table lists this clonotype with many counts. The chain employs TRBV10-3 and TRBJ2-3; D gene uncertain. The germline V and J ends were trimmed by 0 bases and 4 bases, with 11 bases remaining between them. Germline CDR1 and CDR2: ENHRY and SYGVKD. This CDR3 has 15 amino acids. As DNA, the CDR3 is TGTGCCATCAGTGAGTCTAAGACTGGGGCAGATACGCAGTATTTT. The encoded protein is CAISESKTGADTQYF.

Points on this clonotype: At one end, the junction sequence differs from germline, possibly due to a read error. V gene TRBV11-1 combines with J gene TRBJ2-7; the D call may be TRBD1 or TRBD2 (5 bases each). CDR3 length equals 15 residues. Germline values: CDR1 SGHAT, CDR2 FQDESV (reference sequence). The CDR3 spells CASSSPGASTYEQYF. In DNA, the CDR3 is TGTGCCAGTAGCTCTCCCGGGGCATCCACCTACGAGCAGTACTTC.

CDR3 sequence: CAAGRDIMNTEAFF. In DNA form, the CDR3 reads TGTGCCGCCGGGCGCGACATCATGAACACTGAAGCTTTCTTT. The rearrangement uses TRBV10-3 and TRBJ1-1, with D hard to call. Germline CDR1 is ENHRY and CDR2 is SYGVKD. The V and J ends lost 11 bases and 0 bases respectively, with 16 bases between them. The CDR3 is 14 residues long.

The chain links TRBV2 to TRBJ1-1; no clear D. The CDR3 has 12 amino acids. V was clipped by 9 bases and J by 5 bases, with 13 bases between them. CDR1 and CDR2 from the germline V gene are SNHLY and FYNNEI. CDR3 coding DNA: TGTGCCAGACATCAGACGGGAACTGAAGCTTTCTTT. Translating gives CARHQTGTEAFF.

This clonotype showed up many times. The CDR3 nucleotides are TGTGCCAGCAGCTTGGGAGACAGGGTAGCCATTCAGTACTTC. Translation gives CASSLGDRVAIQYF. The V gene is TRBV5-8, the J gene TRBJ2-4; 7 bases map to TRBD1. The junction had 6 bases not matched to a gene; V was cut back by 0 bases and J by 9 bases. From germline, CDR1 is SGHTS and CDR2 YDEGEE. The CDR3 totals 14 residues.

The V and J genes are TRBV5-1 and TRBJ2-3; D remains ambiguous. CDR3 length equals 18 residues. The germline V gene has CDR1 SGHRS and CDR2 YFSETQ. The V and J ends lost 3 bases and 2 bases respectively, with 22 bases between them. The CDR3 spells CASSSWMIDIQVTDTQYF. The CDR3 bases are TGCGCCAGCAGCTCTTGGATGATTGACATCCAGGTCACAGATACGCAGTATTTT.

This clonotype was seen a few times. The V call is TRBV7-2, the J call TRBJ1-2; weak D call: TRBD1 (6 bases). Trimming left V 5 bases short and J 6 bases short, with 13 bases between. Germline V gives CDR1 SGHTA, CDR2 FQGNSA. This CDR3 region has 13 residues. Here the CDR3 reads CASSEQGWDGYTF. The CDR3 DNA reads as TGTGCCAGCAGCGAACAGGGATGGGATGGCTACACCTTC.